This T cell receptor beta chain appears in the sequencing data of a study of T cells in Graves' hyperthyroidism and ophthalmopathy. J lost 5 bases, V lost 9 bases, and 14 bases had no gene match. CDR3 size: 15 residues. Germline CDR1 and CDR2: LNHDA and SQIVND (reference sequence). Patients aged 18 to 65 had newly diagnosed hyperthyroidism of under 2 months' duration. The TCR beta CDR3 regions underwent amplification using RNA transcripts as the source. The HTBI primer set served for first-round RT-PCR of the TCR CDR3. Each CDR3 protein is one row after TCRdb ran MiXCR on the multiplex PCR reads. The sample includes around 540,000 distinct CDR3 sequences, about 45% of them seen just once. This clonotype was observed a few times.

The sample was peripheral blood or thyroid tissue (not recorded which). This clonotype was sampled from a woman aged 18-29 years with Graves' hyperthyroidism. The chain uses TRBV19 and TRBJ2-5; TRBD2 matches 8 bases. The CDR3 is CASRSWASGFETQYF. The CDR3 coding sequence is TGTGCCAGCAGATCTTGGGCTAGCGGGTTCGAGACCCAGTACTTC.